This T cell receptor beta chain was sequenced for a study of monozygotic twins with inflammatory bowel disease. Each TCR library consumed around 3.5 ug of total RNA. Two nested PCRs, of roughly 16 and 10 cycles, processed TCRalpha and TCRbeta cDNA. TCRdb reprocessed the 5' RACE reads, with one entry per CDR3 protein and no DNA. This sample lists 300,000 to 450,000 distinct CDR3 sequences; its ten largest clones have approximately 2.8%. Study observations and caveats: Heterogeneous immunosuppressive treatment regimens may have introduced variability into patient repertoires. Data gave no support to a single strong signal or clonotype associated with IBD.

Comment on this clonotype: Its specificity is unknown.

The sequence was collected from a human donor with ulcerative colitis or Crohn's disease, or a healthy co-twin of an affected twin (not recorded which). Sequencing input: blood.

CDR3 protein: CASSQRLAGPTGELFF. V and J are TRBV4-3 and TRBJ2-2; TCRdb calls TRBD2, which cannot be checked without DNA. The CDR3 spans 16 residues. Germline-derived CDR1 and CDR2 are LGHNA and YSLEER.